One T cell receptor beta chain is described in this entry. Original handling: Researchers report that nucleated cell counts were estimated from reference gene primer amplification. Libraries were prepared by immunoSEQ multiplex PCR; TCRdb keeps only in-frame clonotypes and omits some of them. The V and J calls and clone size are taken from that table; D and trimming were inferred from the DNA. The repertoire includes a few hundred thousand clones, about 90% of them detected once, and 5% sits in the top ten. Categorization into cohorts depended on clinical history that participants reported. Cohort 3 donors were reported recovered after two negative PCRs, clearance, or symptom resolution. Germline CDR1 MNHEY, CDR2 SVGAGI. V lost 6 bases to trimming and J lost 6 bases; unmatched junction nucleotides: 9. This CDR3 comprises 14 residues. This specimen comes from a study of blood T cell repertoires in COVID-19. Across the study: Samples of COVID-19 (acute and convalescent) were obtained from the United States, Italy and Spain.

Specimen: PBMCs or T cells enriched from blood (not recorded which). J is TRBJ2-3 and V is TRBV6-5; 7 nucleotides align to TRBD1. The clonotype originates from a man aged 25 to 40 who had recovered from COVID-19. The CDR3 bases are TGTGCCAGCAGGCAGGACAGGCTTAGGGATACGCAGTATTTT. This gives the protein CASRQDRLRDTQYF.